Presented here are 23 T cell receptor beta chains from one specimen sequenced in a study of blood T cell repertoires in COVID-19. TCRdb's table, derived via immunoSEQ multiplex PCR, lists solely in-frame clones and lacks some. Of about 200,000 clones detected, around 84% appear once; the ten largest clones hold roughly 13%. Sequences were obtained from peripheral blood. The receptors originated from a human donor in a cohort sampled during active COVID-19.

The V and J genes are TRBV2 and TRBJ2-1; 10 bases map to TRBD2. The CDR3 is 17 amino acids. Germline V CDR1 and CDR2: SNHLY, FYNNEI. Germline trimming cut 5 bases from V and 6 bases from J; bases unmatched to any gene: 13. The CDR3 coding sequence is TGTGCCAGCAGTAGACTAGCGGGCCGAGGAGGGGTCAATGAGCAGTTCTTC. Translating it yields CASSRLAGRGGVNEQFF.

The genes are TRBV5-3 and TRBJ2-7; 8 positions match TRBD1. TRBV5-3 is labeled an ORF, and its function is uncertain. Trimming removed 4 bases from V and 1 base from J; junction bases left unmatched: 7. This CDR3 is built from 15 residues. DNA of the CDR3: TGTGCCAGAAGCACCGGACAGGGCAGGTCCTACGAGCAGTACTTC. This encodes CARSTGQGRSYEQYF.

The CDR3 DNA sequence: TGTGCCAGCAGTTTCGCCGGGACAGAAGAGACCCAGTACTTC. Amino acids: CASSFAGTEETQYF. This chain joins TRBV27 and TRBJ2-5, with TRBD1 matching over 7 bases. J was trimmed by 3 bases and V by 3 bases; bases with no gene match: 4. Germline V gene lookup returns CDR1 MNHEY and CDR2 SMNVEV (reference sequence). CDR3 length equals 14 residues.

The V gene is TRBV7-2, the J gene TRBJ2-3; maybe TRBD2 (5 bases). The germline V gene encodes CDR1 SGHTA and CDR2 FQGNSA. V was shortened by 1 base and J by 2 bases, with 13 bases between the two germline ends. This CDR3 region has 16 residues. This CDR3 is CASSLGMGVFTDTQYF. The CDR3 region has the DNA TGTGCCAGCAGCTTAGGAATGGGAGTATTCACAGATACGCAGTATTTT.

The gene calls are TRBV18 and TRBJ1-5, with D hard to call. Trimming took 2 bases from V and 8 from J, leaving 10 bases between them. Per germline, CDR1 KGHSH and CDR2 LQKENI. This CDR3 is built from 13 residues. The chain's CDR3 is CASSPGGNKPQHF. The CDR3, as DNA: TGTGCCAGCTCACCAGGAGGGAATAAGCCCCAGCATTTT. Variable domain in full (rest from reference TRBV18 and TRBJ1-5): NAGVMQNPRHLVRRRGQEARLRCSPMKGHSHVYWYRQLPEEGLKFMVYLQKENIIDESGMPKERFSAEFPKEGPSILRIQQVVRGDSAAYFCASSPGGNKPQHFGDGTRLSIL.

This clone occurred a few times. V gene TRBV5-5 combines with J gene TRBJ1-6, with a possible D match to TRBD1 (5 bases). Looked up from germline, CDR1 is SGHKS and CDR2 is YYEKEE (reference sequence). This CDR3 has 15 residues. V was pared by 0 bases and J by 6 bases, with 10 bases between. CDR3 in amino acids: CASSLDRKINSPLHF. The CDR3 DNA sequence: TGTGCCAGCAGCTTGGACAGGAAAATTAATTCACCCCTCCACTTT.

This rearrangement joins TRBV27 to TRBJ1-1; D is possibly TRBD1 (5 bases). V was cut by 2 bases and J by 7 bases, with 20 bases left in between. This CDR3 is built from 16 residues. The germline gives CDR1 MNHEY, CDR2 SMNVEV (reference sequence). CDR3 in amino acids: CASSLPPGEGVVEAFF. CDR3 DNA: TGTGCCAGCAGTTTACCCCCGGGAGAAGGGGTTGTTGAAGCTTTCTTT.

J is TRBJ2-1 and V is TRBV2; the D gene is possibly TRBD2 (6 bases). Germline-derived CDR1 and CDR2 are SNHLY and FYNNEI. The CDR3 is 13 residues long. The germline V and J ends were trimmed by 7 bases and 8 bases, with 15 bases remaining between them. Here the CDR3 DNA reads TGTGCCAGCATGGGGGACTGGGGCGATGAGCAGTTCTTC. It translates to CASMGDWGDEQFF.

The chain combines TRBV7-6 with TRBJ2-1; the D gene is possibly TRBD1 (5 bases). V dropped 8 bases and J dropped 10 bases, with 15 bases sitting between them. Germline V gene sequence: CDR1 SGHVS, CDR2 FNYEAQ. The CDR3 is made up of 12 amino acids. CDR3 loop: CASGSRGGEQFF. For the CDR3, the DNA is TGTGCCAGCGGTTCAAGGGGCGGCGAGCAGTTCTTC.

This chain connects TRBV3-1 (or the pseudogene TRBV3-2) to TRBJ2-5; 9 nucleotides align to TRBD1. The CDR3 totals 15 residues. The V segment lost 4 bases and the J segment 4 bases; nucleotides outside the gene matches: 7. Germline CDR1 reads LGHDT; CDR2 reads YNNKEL (reference sequence). DNA of the CDR3: TGTGCCAGCAGCCTCCCAAAGACAGGGGGAGAGACCCAGTACTTC. It codes for CASSLPKTGGETQYF.

A single count supports this clone. This sequence joins TRBV7-9 and TRBJ2-3; 11 bases map to TRBD1. Per the germline V gene, CDR1 is SEHNR and CDR2 is FQNEAQ (reference sequence). The ends lost 1 base at V and 2 bases at J; junction bases unmatched: 8. The CDR3 covers 18 residues. The CDR3 bases are TGTGCCAGCAGCTTAGAATTGGGACAGGGGGTACTCACAGATACGCAGTATTTT. This translates into CASSLELGQGVLTDTQYF.

This clone occurred once. Other nucleotide sequences from this sample produce the same CDR3. The chain links TRBV5-1 to TRBJ2-2, with D possibly TRBD2 on 5 matching bases. V was clipped by 2 bases and J by 5 bases, with 7 bases between them. Germline V gene sequence: CDR1 SGHRS, CDR2 YFSETQ. CDR3 length: 13 residues. The CDR3 protein is CASSFGDTGELFF. CDR3 bases: TGCGCCAGCAGCTTCGGGGATACCGGGGAGCTGTTTTTT.

The J gene is TRBJ2-7, the V gene TRBV7-2, with 7 positions matching TRBD1. The CDR3 covers 15 residues. CDR1 is SGHTA, CDR2 FQGNSA, per germline. J lost 2 bases, V lost 1 base, and 5 bases had no gene match. The CDR3 DNA reads TGTGCCAGCAGCTTAGAAGGGACAGCCACCTACGAGCAGTACTTC. It translates to CASSLEGTATYEQYF.

The chain employs TRBV5-1 and TRBJ1-1; D is ambiguous. The V and J ends lost 0 bases and 4 bases respectively, with 13 bases between them. There are 15 residues in the CDR3. Germline CDR1 reads SGHRS; CDR2 reads YFSETQ. The CDR3 DNA sequence: TGCGCCAGCAGCTTGGGTGCCCGAGAGGTCACTGAAGCTTTCTTT. Translating gives CASSLGAREVTEAFF.

The V call is TRBV15, the J call TRBJ1-5, with 7 bases identical to TRBD1. V lost 5 bases to trimming and J lost 2 bases; unmatched junction nucleotides: 6. Germline V lookup: CDR1 LNHNV, CDR2 YYDKDF (reference sequence). CDR3 length equals 15 residues. CDR3 in amino acids: CATSRQGWGNQPQHF. CDR3 DNA sequence: TGTGCCACCAGCCGACAGGGCTGGGGCAATCAGCCCCAGCATTTT.

The rearrangement joins TRBV30 to TRBJ1-6; 8 bases are a match to TRBD1. V dropped 3 bases and J dropped 6; count of bases not matched to a gene: 4. CDR1 and CDR2 (germline): GTSNPN, SVGIG (reference sequence). The CDR3 has 14 amino acids. The CDR3 DNA reads TGTGCCTGGAGCGTGGGACAGGCTAATTCACCCCTCCACTTT. Translated: CAWSVGQANSPLHF.

The chain employs TRBV4-1 and TRBJ2-7; 9 nucleotides line up with TRBD1. The germline V gene has CDR1 MGHRA and CDR2 YSYEKL. This CDR3 region has 15 residues. Trimming cost V 5 bases and J 6 bases; bases outside gene matches: 11. The CDR3 bases are TGCGCCAGCAGCGCCTGGACAGGGGTACGAGGCGAGCAGTACTTC. This encodes CASSAWTGVRGEQYF.

Points on this clone: At the DNA level, this CDR3 is encoded by other sequences in the same sample as well. The rearrangement uses TRBV28 and TRBJ1-5, with a tentative D call TRBD1 (5 bases). CDR1 is MDHEN, CDR2 SYDVKM, per germline. Trimming removed 6 bases from V and 1 base from J, with 13 bases in between. The length of the CDR3 is 15 residues. This chain's CDR3 is CASRPQGRSNQPQHF. The CDR3 DNA sequence: TGTGCCAGCAGACCCCAGGGCAGGAGCAATCAGCCCCAGCATTTT.

The CDR3 sequence is CASSPNAPGTSGRGYEQYF. The CDR3 DNA reads as TGTGCCAGCTCACCGAACGCCCCCGGGACTAGCGGGAGAGGCTACGAGCAGTACTTC. The chain carries TRBV18 and TRBJ2-7, with 14 bases fitting TRBD2. V was pared by 3 bases and J by 3 bases, with 13 bases of the junction left unmatched. Germline values: CDR1 KGHSH, CDR2 LQKENI. This CDR3 has 19 residues.

To note about this clone: Other DNA sequences from this sample encode an identical CDR3 as well. This chain joins TRBV30 and TRBJ2-7; D gene uncertain. Germline CDR1 is GTSNPN and CDR2 is SVGIG (reference sequence). This CDR3 comprises 11 residues. V lost 0 bases and J 3 bases, leaving 3 bases between the germline ends. Here the CDR3 DNA reads TGTGCCTGGAGTGTCCTCTACGAGCAGTACTTC. The encoded protein is CAWSVLYEQYF.

In this sample, this clone turned up once. This sequence joins TRBV19 and TRBJ2-7; a weak D match, TRBD2 (5 bases). This CDR3 contains 15 residues. Germline V gene lookup returns CDR1 LNHDA and CDR2 SQIVND (reference sequence). Trimming left V 3 bases short and J 2 bases short, with 14 bases between. CDR3 DNA sequence: TGTGCCAGTAGTATTAGCCCGGACGGGACCTACGAGCAGTACTTC. Translating it yields CASSISPDGTYEQYF.

This clone was counted only a few times. V usage is TRBV4-1 and J usage is TRBJ2-2; tentative D call: TRBD1 (6 bases). Germline V lookup: CDR1 MGHRA, CDR2 YSYEKL. The CDR3 is 15 residues long. Trimming stripped 1 base from V and 3 bases from J, with 9 bases between. CDR3 sequence reads: CASSQGPGDTGELFF. The CDR3 nucleotides read TGCGCCAGCAGCCAAGGGCCAGGGGACACCGGGGAGCTGTTTTTT.

The rearrangement links TRBV7-9 to TRBJ2-3, with 16 positions matching TRBD2. In germline, CDR1 is SEHNR, CDR2 FQNEAQ (reference sequence). The CDR3 runs 18 residues. With 5 bases clipped from V and 3 bases from J, the junction kept 8 bases outside the gene matches. CDR3 residues: CASSEPGLAGGSTDTQYF. The CDR3 region has the DNA TGTGCCAGCAGCGAGCCGGGACTAGCGGGAGGGTCGACAGATACGCAGTATTTT.